The 32 T cell receptor beta chains below were found in one sample sequenced in a study of cytomegalovirus exposure and HLA in healthy donors. Amplification used 60 Vbeta primers and 13 Jbeta primers. Sequenced by immunoSEQ multiplex PCR; TCRdb stores in-frame clones only, minus some. The sample data list 40,000 to 60,000 clones. Material for sequencing was PBMCs. All receptors derive from a female donor in good health and CMV-seronegative.

The chain combines TRBV30 with TRBJ1-1, with 8 positions matching TRBD1. The ends lost 2 bases at V and 5 bases at J; junction bases unmatched: 4. Germline CDR1 and CDR2: GTSNPN and SVGIG (reference sequence). CDR3 length: 13 amino acids. CDR3 residues: CAWSFYRGTEAFF. The CDR3 DNA sequence: TGTGCCTGGAGTTTTTACAGGGGGACTGAAGCTTTCTTT. Using reference TRBV30 and TRBJ1-1 for the parts outside the CDR3, the full variable domain is SQTIHQWPATLVQPVGSPLSLECTVEGTSNPNLYWYRQAAGRGLQLLFYSVGIGQISSEVPQNLSASRPQDRQFILSSKKLLLSDSGFYLCAWSFYRGTEAFFGQGTRLTVV.

The V call is TRBV4-1, the J call TRBJ2-7; D perhaps matches TRBD1 (5 bases). Germline V lookup: CDR1 MGHRA, CDR2 YSYEKL. Trimming pared 1 base from V and 13 bases from J, leaving 11 bases between. This CDR3 has 11 residues. CDR3 amino acids: CASSQAGSSYF. The CDR3 nucleotides read TGCGCCAGCAGCCAAGCAGGGTCCTCTTACTTC.

This chain joins TRBV30 and TRBJ1-1; perhaps TRBD1 as D (6 bases). The length of the CDR3 is 14 residues. CDR1 is GTSNPN, CDR2 SVGIG, per germline (reference sequence). Deletions cut 4 bases from V and 5 bases from J, with 17 bases between. The CDR3 loop is CAWNPLTGVTEAFF. The CDR3 DNA reads as TGTGCCTGGAACCCATTGACAGGTGTTACTGAAGCTTTCTTT.

V gene TRBV2 combines with J gene TRBJ1-6; 8 bases agree with TRBD1. Trimming took 4 bases from V and 6 from J; bases not matched to a gene: 5. CDR1 SNHLY and CDR2 FYNNEI come from the germline V gene. The CDR3 runs 15 residues. In DNA, the CDR3 is TGTGCCAGCAGTGGCCAGGGGGCAAGTAATTCACCCCTCCACTTT. Its protein is CASSGQGASNSPLHF.

DNA of the CDR3: TGTGCCAGCTCACCAAACCGACAGAACTACGAGCAGTACTTC. This gives the protein CASSPNRQNYEQYF. V is TRBV18 and J is TRBJ2-7; a weak D match, TRBD1 (5 bases). This CDR3 has 14 residues. Looked up from germline, CDR1 is KGHSH and CDR2 is LQKENI. Trimming removed 2 bases at V and 3 bases at J, with 11 bases between.

The rearrangement uses TRBV19 and TRBJ2-7; a possible D gene is TRBD1 (5 bases). Trimming removed 5 bases at V and 2 bases at J, with 13 bases between. Germline-derived CDR1 and CDR2 are LNHDA and SQIVND (reference sequence). The CDR3 covers 14 residues. CDR3 DNA: TGTGCCAGTAGTTTCAGGGTGGGTGCCTACGAGCAGTACTTC. This encodes CASSFRVGAYEQYF.

This rearrangement joins TRBV19 to TRBJ1-1; 8 bases fit TRBD1. Germline lookup yields CDR1 LNHDA and CDR2 SQIVND (reference sequence). CDR3 length equals 15 residues. Trimming took 5 bases from V and 1 from J; bases not matched to a gene: 6. CDR3 coding DNA: TGTGCCAGTAGTCCGTACAGGGGGAGGAACACTGAAGCTTTCTTT. Amino acids: CASSPYRGRNTEAFF. The full variable domain, with the rest looked up from reference TRBV19 and TRBJ1-1, is DGGITQSPKYLFRKEGQNVTLSCEQNLNHDAMYWYRQDPGQGLRLIYYSQIVNDFQKGDIAEGYSVSREKKESFPLTVTSAQKNPTAFYLCASSPYRGRNTEAFFGQGTRLTVV.

A note on this clone: The junction departs from the called germline gene at one end, perhaps through a read error. This chain links TRBV6-4 with TRBJ2-3; possibly TRBD2 for D (5 bases). CDR1 is MRHNA, CDR2 SNTAGT, per germline. The CDR3 loop spans 16 amino acids. The CDR3 sequence is CASSDSIDSSTDKQYF. In nucleotides, the CDR3 is TGTGCCAGCAGTGACTCGATCGATTCTAGCACAGATAAGCAGTATTTT.

The rearrangement uses TRBV30 and TRBJ1-2; D is perhaps TRBD1 (5 bases). This CDR3 region has 12 residues. Germline CDR1 reads GTSNPN; CDR2 reads SVGIG (reference sequence). The V gene lost 8 bases and the J gene lost 8 bases, with 18 bases spanning the gap. CDR3 loop: CATTAGVEGYTF. In DNA form, the CDR3 reads TGTGCCACCACGGCGGGGGTAGAGGGCTACACCTTC.

V and J are TRBV5-1 and TRBJ1-1; unclear D gene. Per the germline V gene, CDR1 is SGHRS and CDR2 is YFSETQ. Trimming cost V 0 bases and J 1 base, with 13 bases left between them. The CDR3 extends over 16 amino acids. In DNA, the CDR3 is TGCGCCAGCAGCTTGGGTGCCGGAGCGGCGAACACTGAAGCTTTCTTT. Its translation: CASSLGAGAANTEAFF.

The chain recombines TRBV29-1 with TRBJ2-5, with 10 bases that match TRBD2. Germline assignment: CDR1 SQVTM and CDR2 ANQGSEA. CDR3 length: 16 amino acids. Trimming removed 4 bases from V and 2 bases from J; junction bases left unmatched: 10. The CDR3 sequence is CSVAGSSGREQETQYF. For the CDR3, the DNA is TGCAGCGTTGCAGGGTCTAGCGGGAGAGAACAAGAGACCCAGTACTTC.

V is TRBV9 and J is TRBJ1-6, with TRBD1 matching 7 bases. This CDR3 has 15 residues. The J segment lost 4 bases and the V segment lost 7 bases, leaving 8 bases of the junction unmatched. Per the germline V gene, CDR1 is SGDLS and CDR2 is YYNGEE. For the CDR3, the DNA is TGTGCCAGCGCGAGCGGGGGACAGTATAATTCACCCCTCCACTTT. Protein product: CASASGGQYNSPLHF.

The chain joins TRBV7-9 to TRBJ2-5, with D uncertain. In germline, CDR1 is SEHNR, CDR2 FQNEAQ (reference sequence). The CDR3 has 12 residues. Deletions cut 3 bases from V and 4 bases from J, with 6 bases between. CDR3 DNA sequence: TGTGCCAGCAGCTTTAGTCCAGAGACCCAGTACTTC. It is translated as CASSFSPETQYF. Complete variable domain (other parts from reference TRBV7-9 and TRBJ2-5): DTGVSQNPRHKITKRGQNVTFRCDPISEHNRLYWYRQTLGQGPEFLTYFQNEAQLEKSRLLSDRFSAERPKGSFSTLEIQRTEQGDSAMYLCASSFSPETQYFGPGTRLLVL.

The V and J genes are TRBV19 and TRBJ2-1; D remains unclear. The germline V and J ends were trimmed by 3 bases and 2 bases, with 11 bases remaining between them. CDR3 length: 15 residues. The germline gives CDR1 LNHDA, CDR2 SQIVND (reference sequence). The CDR3 region is CASSIGFEAYNEQFF. The CDR3 bases are TGTGCCAGTAGTATTGGCTTCGAAGCCTACAATGAGCAGTTCTTC. The variable domain in full, with the rest retrieved from reference TRBV19 and TRBJ2-1, is DGGITQSPKYLFRKEGQNVTLSCEQNLNHDAMYWYRQDPGQGLRLIYYSQIVNDFQKGDIAEGYSVSREKKESFPLTVTSAQKNPTAFYLCASSIGFEAYNEQFFGPGTRLTVL.

This chain connects TRBV9 to TRBJ1-1; 8 bases line up with TRBD1. Germline V CDR1 and CDR2: SGDLS, YYNGEE. Unmatched junction bases numbered 6, after V lost 0 bases and J lost 5 bases. The length of the CDR3 is 15 residues. The CDR3 bases are TGTGCCAGCAGCGTAGGACAGGGGCGGTCGACTGAAGCTTTCTTT. Protein product: CASSVGQGRSTEAFF.

The chain recombines TRBV9 with TRBJ1-1; D unclear. The CDR3 length is 12 residues. Trimming removed 2 bases from V and 9 bases from J, with 11 bases in between. The V gene's germline CDR1 is SGDLS and CDR2 YYNGEE. Written as DNA, the CDR3 is TGTGCCAGCAGCGTCTACGGGGAGAAAGCTTTCTTT. Residues: CASSVYGEKAFF.

The V gene is TRBV7-8, the J gene TRBJ1-1, with D maybe TRBD1 (5 bases). Trimming pared 2 bases from V and 5 bases from J, leaving 9 bases between. Germline CDR1 SGHVS, CDR2 FQNEAQ. There are 13 residues in the CDR3. The DNA of the CDR3 is TGTGCCAGCAGCTTAATCAGGGTGACTGAAGCTTTCTTT. As protein: CASSLIRVTEAFF.

The CDR3 here is CASSVDGQDTDTQYF. The CDR3 bases are TGTGCCAGCAGCGTAGATGGCCAAGACACAGATACGCAGTATTTT. The chain recombines TRBV9 with TRBJ2-3, with D unresolved. Germline values: CDR1 SGDLS, CDR2 YYNGEE. Trimming took 0 bases from V and 2 from J, leaving 10 bases between them. The CDR3 extends over 15 amino acids. The entire variable domain, with the rest obtained from reference TRBV9 and TRBJ2-3, is as follows: DSGVTQTPKHLITATGQRVTLRCSPRSGDLSVYWYQQSLDQGLQFLIQYYNGEERAKGNILERFSAQQFPDLHSELNLSSLELGDSALYFCASSVDGQDTDTQYFGPGTRLTVL.

The chain recombines TRBV15 with TRBJ2-7; 9 bases fit TRBD2. Germline-derived CDR1 and CDR2 are LNHNV and YYDKDF (reference sequence). The CDR3 is 17 amino acids. Unmatched junction bases numbered 9, after V lost 2 bases and J lost 1 base. For the CDR3, the DNA is TGTGCCACCAGCAGATACCCCATAGCGGGGGCATCCTACGAGCAGTACTTC. Its protein is CATSRYPIAGASYEQYF.

V and J are TRBV9 and TRBJ2-5; TRBD1 agrees at 9 bases. The V segment lost 0 bases and the J segment 4 bases; nucleotides outside the gene matches: 10. Germline CDR1 SGDLS, CDR2 YYNGEE. CDR3 size: 17 residues. The CDR3 spells CASSVALGTGGRETQYF. DNA for the CDR3: TGTGCCAGCAGCGTAGCTCTGGGTACAGGGGGCAGAGAGACCCAGTACTTC.

This chain links TRBV5-1 with TRBJ2-6; maybe TRBD2 (6 bases). Germline-derived CDR1 and CDR2 are SGHRS and YFSETQ. The V end was cut by 4 bases, the J end by 2 bases, with 10 bases between. The CDR3 covers 15 residues. The CDR3 nucleotides are TGCGCCAGCAGCCCAGGAGGGACTGGGGCCAACGTCCTGACTTTC. It is translated as CASSPGGTGANVLTF.

The gene calls are TRBV9 and TRBJ1-5; D might be TRBD1 (5 bases). The germline V gene has CDR1 SGDLS and CDR2 YYNGEE. Between the trimmed V and J ends, which lost 3 bases and 4 bases, there was a span of 14 bases. The CDR3 loop spans 15 amino acids. The CDR3 region has the DNA TGTGCCAGCAGCGCCAGACAGCCTACTAATCAGCCCCAGCATTTT. Its protein is CASSARQPTNQPQHF.

The V gene is TRBV7-8, the J gene TRBJ1-5; unclear D gene. Germline loops: CDR1 SGHVS, CDR2 FQNEAQ. The CDR3 length is 13 residues. V was cut by 0 bases and J by 5 bases, with 5 bases left in between. The CDR3 bases are TGTGCCAGCAGCTTAGCCCCCGATCAGCCCCAGCATTTT. Its protein product is CASSLAPDQPQHF.

The V and J genes are TRBV30 and TRBJ2-3; TRBD2 agrees at 9 bases. CDR1 is GTSNPN and CDR2 is SVGIG in the germline V gene (reference sequence). The CDR3 runs to 14 residues. With 3 bases clipped from V and 4 bases from J, the junction kept 5 bases outside the gene matches. The CDR3 protein is CAWSQLAGADTQYF. The CDR3, as DNA: TGTGCCTGGAGCCAACTAGCGGGCGCAGATACGCAGTATTTT.

The chain uses TRBV4-3 and TRBJ1-3; no clear D. Germline V gene sequence: CDR1 LGHNA, CDR2 YSLEER. This CDR3 comprises 15 residues. V lost 0 bases to trimming and J lost 7 bases, with 13 bases between them. CDR3 coding DNA: TGCGCCAGCAGCCAAGAAGACGTGACATGGAACACCATATATTTT. This encodes CASSQEDVTWNTIYF.

The rearrangement uses TRBV4-3 and TRBJ1-2, with 9 bases lining up with TRBD1. The CDR3 contains 16 residues. After removal of 4 bases from V and 2 bases from J, the junction contained 8 bases not matched to a gene. From germline, CDR1 is LGHNA and CDR2 YSLEER. The CDR3 protein is CASSREGQGSNYGYTF. The DNA of the CDR3 is TGCGCCAGCAGCCGGGAGGGACAGGGATCGAACTATGGCTACACCTTC.

The rearrangement uses TRBV4-1 and TRBJ2-3, with D maybe TRBD2 (5 bases). Germline V gene sequence: CDR1 MGHRA, CDR2 YSYEKL. This CDR3 contains 14 residues. Trimming shortened V by 4 bases and J by 1 base, and 9 bases separated the two germline ends. The CDR3 loop reads CASSRWTGTDTQYF. CDR3 nucleotides: TGCGCCAGCAGCCGCTGGACTGGCACAGATACGCAGTATTTT.

The CDR3 nucleotides read TGTGCCAGCAGTCAGGGTTTGGTGGCTTTCTTT. This sequence encodes CASSQGLVAFF. The chain links TRBV6-5 to TRBJ1-1, with D maybe TRBD1 (5 bases). CDR1 is MNHEY and CDR2 is SVGAGI in the germline V gene. The CDR3 runs 11 residues. Trimming took 5 bases from V and 11 from J, leaving 12 bases between them.

This chain uses TRBV30 with TRBJ1-4; no firm D call. The V end lost 2 bases, the J end lost 6 bases, and 19 bases lay between the germline ends. Looked up from germline, CDR1 is GTSNPN and CDR2 is SVGIG (reference sequence). This CDR3 has 16 amino acids. In DNA, the CDR3 is TGTGCCTGGAGTATGGAGGGAAGAAAGGGAGATGAAAAACTGTTTTTT. It is translated as CAWSMEGRKGDEKLFF.

The chain joins TRBV9 to TRBJ2-7; 7 nucleotides agree with TRBD1. The CDR3 consists of 15 residues. Germline CDR1 reads SGDLS; CDR2 reads YYNGEE. After removal of 1 base from V and 7 bases from J, the junction contained 11 bases not matched to a gene. The CDR3 sequence is CASSVNTGAPGEQYF. The CDR3 nucleotides read TGTGCCAGCAGCGTAAATACAGGGGCCCCGGGGGAGCAGTACTTC.

The rearrangement links TRBV2 to TRBJ2-7; D gene uncertain. V lost 7 bases, J lost 3 bases, and 10 bases lay in between. Germline V CDR1 and CDR2: SNHLY, FYNNEI. CDR3 length: 12 amino acids. In DNA, the CDR3 is TGTGCCAGCAAAGAGATGCTCTACGAGCAGTACTTC. This gives the protein CASKEMLYEQYF. Variable domain in full (rest from reference TRBV2 and TRBJ2-7): EPEVTQTPSHQVTQMGQEVILRCVPISNHLYFYWYRQILGQKVEFLVSFYNNEISEKSEIFDDQFSVERPDGSNFTLKIRSTKLEDSAMYFCASKEMLYEQYFGPGTRLTVT.

The V call is TRBV30, the J call TRBJ1-2; the match to TRBD1 covers 8 bases. CDR3 size: 17 residues. Germline V gives CDR1 GTSNPN, CDR2 SVGIG (reference sequence). V trimming: 7 bases; J trimming: 5 bases; junction bases outside the gene matches: 21. In DNA, the CDR3 is TGTGCCTTCTTAGAGCCTCGTACAGGGGGAAAAAGTTATGGCTACACCTTC. Its translation is CAFLEPRTGGKSYGYTF.